This T cell receptor beta chain was sequenced in a study of cytomegalovirus exposure and HLA in healthy donors. Clones were sequenced by immunoSEQ multiplex PCR, and TCRdb holds only the in-frame ones, with some missing. In the table there are roughly 180,000 clones, approximately 88% of which are singletons. Study-wide findings and caveats: The investigators catalogued 164 TCR beta chains as cytomegalovirus-associated. The tendency of first-cohort TCR clusters to co-occur in the approximately 110 validation repertoires was identified by a subsequent analysis. While the bulk of TCR sequences proved rare, some public TCRs turned up in many donors.

As concerns this clone: Its matching antigen is unknown.

Germline assignment: CDR1 SGHNT and CDR2 YYREEE (reference sequence). The CDR3 loop spans 18 amino acids. V gave up 4 bases and J gave up 6 bases; unmatched junction bases: 10. This clonotype originated in a man aged 18 to 30 in good health and CMV-seropositive. The J gene is TRBJ2-2, the V gene TRBV5-4; 15 bases are a match to TRBD2. The sample taken for sequencing was PBMCs. CDR3 sequence: CASSPRGLAGGLAGELFF. CDR3 coding DNA: TGTGCCAGCAGCCCGAGGGGACTAGCGGGAGGATTGGCCGGGGAGCTGTTTTTT.